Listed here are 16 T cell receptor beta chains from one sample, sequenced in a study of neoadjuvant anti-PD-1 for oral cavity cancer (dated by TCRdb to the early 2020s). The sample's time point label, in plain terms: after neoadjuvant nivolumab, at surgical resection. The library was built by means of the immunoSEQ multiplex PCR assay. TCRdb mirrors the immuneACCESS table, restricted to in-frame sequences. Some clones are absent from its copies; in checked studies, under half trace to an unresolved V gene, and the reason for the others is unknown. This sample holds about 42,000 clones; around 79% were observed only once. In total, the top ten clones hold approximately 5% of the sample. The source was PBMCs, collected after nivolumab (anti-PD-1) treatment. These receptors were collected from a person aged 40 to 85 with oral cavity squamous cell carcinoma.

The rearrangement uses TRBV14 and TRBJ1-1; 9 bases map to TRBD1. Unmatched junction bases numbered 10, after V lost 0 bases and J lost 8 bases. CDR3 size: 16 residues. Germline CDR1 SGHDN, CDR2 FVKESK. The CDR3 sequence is CASSQDGTGRQSEAFF. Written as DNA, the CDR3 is TGTGCCAGCAGCCAAGACGGGACAGGGCGGCAATCCGAAGCTTTCTTT.

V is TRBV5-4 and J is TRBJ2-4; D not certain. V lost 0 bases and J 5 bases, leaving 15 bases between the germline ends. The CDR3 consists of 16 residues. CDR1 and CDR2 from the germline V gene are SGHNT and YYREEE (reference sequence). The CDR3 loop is CASSLDPGWAENIQYF. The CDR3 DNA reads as TGTGCCAGCAGCTTGGATCCCGGGTGGGCGGAAAACATTCAGTACTTC.

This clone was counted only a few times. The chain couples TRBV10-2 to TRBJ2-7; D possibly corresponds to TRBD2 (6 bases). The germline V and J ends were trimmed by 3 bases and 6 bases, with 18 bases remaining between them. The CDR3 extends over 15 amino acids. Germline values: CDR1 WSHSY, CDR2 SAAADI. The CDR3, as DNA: TGCGCCAGCAGTGAAGGTGGTGCGCGGGGAAGCGAGCAGTACTTC. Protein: CASSEGGARGSEQYF.

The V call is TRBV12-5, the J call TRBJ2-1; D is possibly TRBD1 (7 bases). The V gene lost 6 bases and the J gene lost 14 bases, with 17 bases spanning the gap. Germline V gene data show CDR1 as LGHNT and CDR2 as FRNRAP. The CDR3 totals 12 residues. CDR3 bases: TGTGCTAGTGGACGGGACTCCGGGACAGAGTTCTTC. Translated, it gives CASGRDSGTEFF.

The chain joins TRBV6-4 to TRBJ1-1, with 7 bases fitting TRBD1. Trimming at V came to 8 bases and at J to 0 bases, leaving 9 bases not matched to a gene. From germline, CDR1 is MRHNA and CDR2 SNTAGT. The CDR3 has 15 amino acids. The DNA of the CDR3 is TGTGCCAGCCGAACAGGGACAGCGTTGAACACTGAAGCTTTCTTT. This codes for CASRTGTALNTEAFF.

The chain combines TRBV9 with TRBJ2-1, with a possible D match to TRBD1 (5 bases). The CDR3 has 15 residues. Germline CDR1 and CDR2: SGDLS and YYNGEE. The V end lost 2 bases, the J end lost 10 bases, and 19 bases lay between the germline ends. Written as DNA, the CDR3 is TGTGCCAGCAGCGTCTCCCCAAACCAACAGGTCGAGCAGTTCTTC. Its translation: CASSVSPNQQVEQFF.

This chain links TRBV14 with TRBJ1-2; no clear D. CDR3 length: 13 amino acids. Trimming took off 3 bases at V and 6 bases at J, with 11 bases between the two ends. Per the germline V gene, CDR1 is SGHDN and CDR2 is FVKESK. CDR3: CASSQGAANGYTF. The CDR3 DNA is TGTGCCAGCAGCCAGGGAGCGGCGAATGGCTACACCTTC. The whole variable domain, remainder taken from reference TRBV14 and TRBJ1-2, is EAGVTQFPSHSVIEKGQTVTLRCDPISGHDNLYWYRRVMGKEIKFLLHFVKESKQDESGMPNNRFLAERTGGTYSTLKVQPAELEDSGVYFCASSQGAANGYTFGSGTRLTVV.

CDR3 sequence: CASSDEGLAGGNLHTQYF. Here the CDR3 DNA reads TGTGCCAGCAGTGACGAAGGACTAGCGGGAGGGAATCTACATACGCAGTATTTT. The chain recombines TRBV6-1 with TRBJ2-3; 15 bases line up with TRBD2. V lost 3 bases to trimming and J lost 7 bases; unmatched junction nucleotides: 11. The germline gives CDR1 MNHNS, CDR2 SASEGT. The CDR3 is made up of 18 amino acids.

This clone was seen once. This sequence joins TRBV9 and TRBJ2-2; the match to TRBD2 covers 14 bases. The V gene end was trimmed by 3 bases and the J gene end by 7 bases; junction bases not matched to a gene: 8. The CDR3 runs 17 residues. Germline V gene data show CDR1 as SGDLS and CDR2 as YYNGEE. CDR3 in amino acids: CASSGRGTSGSGGELFF. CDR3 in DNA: TGTGCCAGCAGCGGGAGGGGGACTAGCGGGAGTGGCGGGGAGCTGTTTTTT.

CDR3 in amino acids: CASSQEGGYSPLHF. The CDR3 nucleotides read TGCGCCAGCAGCCAAGAGGGGGGCTATTCACCCCTCCACTTT. The chain is built from TRBV4-1 and TRBJ1-6; perhaps TRBD1 as D (6 bases). Germline CDR1 and CDR2: MGHRA and YSYEKL. The CDR3 spans 14 residues. V was trimmed by 0 bases and J by 8 bases, leaving 8 bases between them.

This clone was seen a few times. CDR3 protein: CASRGVEQYF. CDR3 DNA sequence: TGTGCCAGCAGAGGGGTCGAGCAGTACTTC. J is TRBJ2-7 and V is TRBV21-1; TRBD1, the D gene given by the table, was not confirmed from the DNA. TRBV21-1 is a known pseudogene. The CDR3 has 10 residues.

CDR3 sequence (DNA): TGTGCCAGCAGCAAACAGGGGCGCGGGACTGAAGCTTTCTTT. Protein sequence: CASSKQGRGTEAFF. This chain links TRBV9 with TRBJ1-1; 7 bases match TRBD1. After removal of 4 bases from V and 5 bases from J, the junction contained 8 bases not matched to a gene. In germline, CDR1 is SGDLS, CDR2 YYNGEE. This CDR3 contains 14 residues.

In DNA, the CDR3 is TGTGCCACCTCTCGGCTTGGGCCCCAGCATTTT. It yields the protein CATSRLGPQHF. This chain links TRBV6-1 with TRBJ1-5, with D unclear. This CDR3 region has 11 residues. The V end was cut by 10 bases, the J end by 9 bases, with 13 bases between. The germline V gene encodes CDR1 MNHNS and CDR2 SASEGT.

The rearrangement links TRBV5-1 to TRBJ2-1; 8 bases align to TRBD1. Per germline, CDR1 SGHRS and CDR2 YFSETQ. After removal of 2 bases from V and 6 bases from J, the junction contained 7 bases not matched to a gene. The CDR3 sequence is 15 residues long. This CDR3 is CASSFLQGGGNEQFF. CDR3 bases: TGCGCCAGCAGCTTTTTACAGGGGGGCGGCAATGAGCAGTTCTTC.

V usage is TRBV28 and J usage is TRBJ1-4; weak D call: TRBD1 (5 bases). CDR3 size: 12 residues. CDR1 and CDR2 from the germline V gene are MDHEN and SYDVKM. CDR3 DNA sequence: TGTGCGTCGAGGGCAGGGAAGGAAAAACTGTTTTTT. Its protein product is CASRAGKEKLFF.

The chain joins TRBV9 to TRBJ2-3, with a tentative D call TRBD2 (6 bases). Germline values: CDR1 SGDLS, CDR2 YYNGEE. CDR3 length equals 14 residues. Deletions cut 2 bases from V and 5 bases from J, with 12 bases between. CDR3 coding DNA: TGTGCCAGCAGCGTTGGGACTGGCATAGATACGCAGTATTTT. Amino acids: CASSVGTGIDTQYF. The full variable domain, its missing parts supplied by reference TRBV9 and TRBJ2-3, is DSGVTQTPKHLITATGQRVTLRCSPRSGDLSVYWYQQSLDQGLQFLIQYYNGEERAKGNILERFSAQQFPDLHSELNLSSLELGDSALYFCASSVGTGIDTQYFGPGTRLTVL.